One sample yielded the 2 T cell receptor beta chains listed below, sequenced in a study of blood T cell repertoires in COVID-19. Method: immunoSEQ multiplex PCR; TCRdb's copy keeps in-frame clones and lacks some. In the table there are more than 95,000 clones, 70% to 90% of which are singletons. Material: peripheral blood. These receptors were obtained from a human donor in a cohort sampled during active COVID-19.

This clone was seen a single time. The chain joins TRBV7-8 to TRBJ2-1; TRBD2 agrees at 13 bases. The V and J ends lost 5 bases and 2 bases, in that order; junction bases with no gene match: 6. The germline CDR1 and CDR2 sequences are SGHVS and FQNEAQ. The CDR3 totals 17 residues. CDR3 bases: TGTGCCAGCAGCCGGACTAGCGGGAGTTACACCTACAATGAGCAGTTCTTC. Residues: CASSRTSGSYTYNEQFF.

The chain links TRBV12-3 or TRBV12-4 to TRBJ2-1, with D tentatively TRBD2 (6 bases). V was clipped by 1 base and J by 9 bases, with 10 bases between them. The CDR3 is 13 residues long. The CDR3 here is CASSLGGGTEQFF. CDR3 nucleotide sequence: TGTGCCAGCAGTTTAGGCGGAGGGACTGAGCAGTTCTTC.